This T cell receptor beta chain was found in a study of T cells in Graves' hyperthyroidism and ophthalmopathy. Study observations and caveats: Appearing also in blood were most of the thyroid clonotypes expanded above 0.001.

It was RNA transcripts that yielded the amplified TCR beta CDR3 regions. Initially, a first-round RT-PCR of the TCR CDR3 employed the HTBI primer set. Each CDR3 protein gets one entry after TCRdb re-called the multiplex PCR reads with MiXCR. The table lists some 510,000 distinct CDR3 sequences, about 20% of them singletons, with more than 20% in the top ten. The germline V gene has CDR1 GTSNPN and CDR2 SVGIG (reference sequence). The V gene end was trimmed by 4 bases and the J gene end by 1 base; junction bases not matched to a gene: 7. CDR3 size: 15 residues. Any patient presenting with uncontrolled infection, other autoimmune disease, pregnancy or lactation was left out. Ten or more counts support this clonotype. What it recognizes is unknown.

The sample taken for sequencing was blood. The TCR originated in a man aged 18 to 29 with Graves' hyperthyroidism. This chain uses TRBV30 with TRBJ1-1; 9 bases line up with TRBD1. The chain's CDR3 is CAWKGQGRENTEAFF. As DNA, the CDR3 is TGTGCCTGGAAGGGACAGGGAAGGGAGAACACTGAAGCTTTCTTT.